This T cell receptor (beta chain) was observed in a study of blood T cell repertoires in COVID-19. Study in general: The samples span acute and convalescent COVID-19 from the United States, Italy and Spain.

Some clones are missing from TCRdb's copy, which holds only in-frame ones; the method was immunoSEQ multiplex PCR. The sample consists of approximately 350,000 clones, over 70% of them appearing once. The length of the CDR3 is 15 residues. Trimming removed 3 bases from V and 9 bases from J; junction bases left unmatched: 10. Per germline, CDR1 KGHDR and CDR2 SFDVKD. The V gene is TRBV24-1, the J gene TRBJ2-1; 7 positions agree with TRBD1. The origin of this receptor is a woman aged 50 to 65 with COVID-19, enrolled during active disease. Sequenced: peripheral blood. This CDR3 reads CATSDPGRDRGEQFF. The CDR3 nucleotides are TGTGCCACCAGTGATCCCGGACGGGACAGAGGTGAGCAGTTCTTC.